This is a list of T cell receptor beta chains from one sample in a study of blood T cell repertoires in COVID-19. The method was immunoSEQ multiplex PCR; TCRdb's version includes in-frame clones alone and lacks a portion of them. The table has about 670,000 clones, approximately 90% seen once; the top ten hold over 0.2%. The specimen sequenced was peripheral blood. These receptor sequences come from a woman aged 18-30 years with acute or convalescent COVID-19. CDR3s include the opening cysteine and the closing phenylalanine or tryptophan. Each record gives: V gene, D gene, clone size, J gene, CDR3 DNA, CDR3 protein. The D gene is left open where the match is weak. Expanded clones are given a class, and other clones once, few, many or no size at all.

v_gene: TRBV19; d_gene: .; abundance: .; j_gene: TRBJ1-2; CDR3nt: TGTGCCAGTAGTATAGTGACAGCCCCAACATACTATGGCTACACCTTC; CDR3aa: CASSIVTAPTYYGYTF
v_gene: TRBV7-3; d_gene: .; abundance: .; j_gene: TRBJ2-6; CDR3nt: TGTGCCAGCAGCTCCTTTACTGTGGCTGGGGCCAACGTCCTGACTTTC; CDR3aa: CASSSFTVAGANVLTF
v_gene: TRBV6-1; d_gene: .; abundance: .; j_gene: TRBJ1-5; CDR3nt: TGTGCCAGCAGTGAAGGCGTGAGGTTTAATCAGCCCCAGCATTTT; CDR3aa: CASSEGVRFNQPQHF
v_gene: TRBV6-5; d_gene: TRBD1; abundance: .; j_gene: TRBJ2-1; CDR3nt: TGTGCCAGCAGTTACTCGAACTCAGGGGGCAATGAGCAGTTCTTC; CDR3aa: CASSYSNSGGNEQFF
v_gene: TRBV5-4; d_gene: .; abundance: .; j_gene: TRBJ2-3; CDR3nt: TGTGCCAGCAGCCAGGGACACCTAGGCACAGATACGCAGTATTTT; CDR3aa: CASSQGHLGTDTQYF
v_gene: TRBV13; d_gene: .; abundance: .; j_gene: TRBJ1-2; CDR3nt: TGTGCCAGCAGCTTAGGCCGTACGGGAAACTATGGCTACACCTTC; CDR3aa: CASSLGRTGNYGYTF
v_gene: TRBV20-1; d_gene: .; abundance: once; j_gene: TRBJ2-3; CDR3nt: TGCAGTGCTAGTCTAACCGGGGTCGTCACAGATACGCAGTATTTT; CDR3aa: CSASLTGVVTDTQYF
v_gene: TRBV12-3/TRBV12-4; d_gene: .; abundance: .; j_gene: TRBJ1-1; CDR3nt: TGTGCCAGCAGTTTCTCTGAAGCTTTCTTT; CDR3aa: CASSFSEAFF
v_gene: TRBV27; d_gene: .; abundance: .; j_gene: TRBJ1-2; CDR3nt: TGTGCCAGCAGTTCAGGGGATGGCTACACCTTC; CDR3aa: CASSSGDGYTF
v_gene: TRBV20-1; d_gene: .; abundance: .; j_gene: TRBJ1-4; CDR3nt: TGCAGTGCTAGTAATAGTGAAAAACTGTTTTTT; CDR3aa: CSASNSEKLFF
v_gene: TRBV22-1; d_gene: .; abundance: .; j_gene: TRBJ2-7; CDR3nt: TGTCCTGGGAGCGCACGTTCAAGTGAGGACAGGGCCTCCTACGAGCAGTACTTC; CDR3aa: CPGSARSSEDRASYEQYF
v_gene: TRBV9; d_gene: .; abundance: once; j_gene: TRBJ2-2; CDR3nt: TGTGCCAGCAGCGCCCCTTCTCCTAACACCGGGGAGCTGTTTTTT; CDR3aa: CASSAPSPNTGELFF
v_gene: TRBV27; d_gene: .; abundance: .; j_gene: TRBJ1-1; CDR3nt: TGTGCCAGCTCCTGGGAGGGGAAGGGCACTGAAGCTTTCTTT; CDR3aa: CASSWEGKGTEAFF
v_gene: TRBV7-2; d_gene: TRBD1; abundance: .; j_gene: TRBJ1-1; CDR3nt: TGTGCCAGCAGCTTGGGACAGGGTACTGAAGCTTTCTTT; CDR3aa: CASSLGQGTEAFF
v_gene: TRBV18; d_gene: .; abundance: .; j_gene: TRBJ2-5; CDR3nt: TGTGCCAGCCGTAGTGCGAGCGAGACCCAGTACTTC; CDR3aa: CASRSASETQYF
v_gene: TRBV6-5; d_gene: .; abundance: .; j_gene: TRBJ2-3; CDR3nt: TGTGCCAGCAGTACCCAGGGTGTTACGCAGTATTTT; CDR3aa: CASSTQGVTQYF
v_gene: TRBV7-8; d_gene: .; abundance: .; j_gene: TRBJ1-3; CDR3nt: TGTGCCAGCAGCTTAGCGGGCAGGGCTGGAAACACCATATATTTT; CDR3aa: CASSLAGRAGNTIYF
v_gene: TRBV11-2; d_gene: TRBD2; abundance: .; j_gene: TRBJ2-1; CDR3nt: TGTGCCAGCAGGGATTCTAGCGGGGAGCAGTTCTTC; CDR3aa: CASRDSSGEQFF
v_gene: TRBV30; d_gene: .; abundance: .; j_gene: TRBJ1-2; CDR3nt: TGTGCCTGGAGTTTCCCCCAGGGAGGGTTGTACACCTTC; CDR3aa: CAWSFPQGGLYTF
v_gene: TRBV2; d_gene: TRBD1; abundance: .; j_gene: TRBJ1-5; CDR3nt: TGTGCCAGCACTCCTCGGGACAGAGTGGGTCAGCCCCAGCATTTT; CDR3aa: CASTPRDRVGQPQHF
v_gene: TRBV20-1; d_gene: .; abundance: .; j_gene: TRBJ2-1; CDR3nt: TGCAGTGCTAGAGGTCCCTTTGAGCAGTTCTTC; CDR3aa: CSARGPFEQFF
v_gene: TRBV7-2; d_gene: .; abundance: .; j_gene: TRBJ2-2; CDR3nt: TGTGCCAGCAGCCCGAGGGGGGGGTTGGTCACCGGGGAGCTGTTTTTT; CDR3aa: CASSPRGGLVTGELFF
v_gene: TRBV2; d_gene: TRBD1; abundance: .; j_gene: TRBJ1-5; CDR3nt: TGTGCCAGCAGTGATCAGGGGGCATGGCAGCCCCAGCATTTT; CDR3aa: CASSDQGAWQPQHF
v_gene: TRBV5-1; d_gene: .; abundance: .; j_gene: TRBJ1-1; CDR3nt: TGCGCCAGCAGCTTGGTAATGGGGGAGGGTAGCGCTGAAGCTTTCTTT; CDR3aa: CASSLVMGEGSAEAFF
v_gene: TRBV9; d_gene: .; abundance: .; j_gene: TRBJ1-2; CDR3nt: TGTGCCAGCAGCGTAGTGCCAGAAGGGGATAACTATGGCTACACCTTC; CDR3aa: CASSVVPEGDNYGYTF
v_gene: TRBV7-2; d_gene: TRBD2; abundance: .; j_gene: TRBJ2-7; CDR3nt: TGTGCCAGCAGCTTAGGGACGGGGGGGCTCGTGCAGTACTTC; CDR3aa: CASSLGTGGLVQYF
v_gene: TRBV7-2; d_gene: .; abundance: .; j_gene: TRBJ2-2; CDR3nt: TGTGCCAGCAGCCTGCGGGGACGAACGAACACCGGGGAGCTGTTTTTT; CDR3aa: CASSLRGRTNTGELFF
v_gene: TRBV9; d_gene: .; abundance: .; j_gene: TRBJ1-4; CDR3nt: TGTGCCAGCAGCACGGATGAAAAACTGTTTTTT; CDR3aa: CASSTDEKLFF
v_gene: TRBV27; d_gene: .; abundance: .; j_gene: TRBJ1-1; CDR3nt: TGTGCCAGCAGTTTATTGCGTCGGGAGGCCCGTTTCACTGAAGCTTTCTTT; CDR3aa: CASSLLRREARFTEAFF
v_gene: TRBV6-5; d_gene: .; abundance: .; j_gene: TRBJ1-1; CDR3nt: TGTGCCAGCAGTAGAACAGCGGGGAACACTGAAGCTTTCTTT; CDR3aa: CASSRTAGNTEAFF